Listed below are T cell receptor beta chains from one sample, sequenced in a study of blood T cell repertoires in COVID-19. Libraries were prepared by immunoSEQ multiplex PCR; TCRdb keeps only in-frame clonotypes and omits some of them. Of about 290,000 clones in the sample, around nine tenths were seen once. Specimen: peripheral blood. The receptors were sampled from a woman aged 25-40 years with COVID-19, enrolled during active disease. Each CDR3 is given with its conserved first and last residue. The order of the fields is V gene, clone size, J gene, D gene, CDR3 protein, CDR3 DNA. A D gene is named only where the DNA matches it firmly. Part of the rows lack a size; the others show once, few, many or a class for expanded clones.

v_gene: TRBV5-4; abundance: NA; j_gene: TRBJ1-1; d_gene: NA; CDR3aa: CASSFRGGDTEAFF; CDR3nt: TGTGCCAGCAGCTTCCGGGGAGGGGACACTGAAGCTTTCTTT
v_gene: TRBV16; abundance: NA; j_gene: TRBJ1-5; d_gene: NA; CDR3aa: CASSQFNSNQPQHF; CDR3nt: TGTGCCAGCAGCCAATTTAATAGCAATCAGCCCCAGCATTTT
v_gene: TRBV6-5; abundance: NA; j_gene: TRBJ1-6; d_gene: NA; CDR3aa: CASSYSIWGENSPLHF; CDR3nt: TGTGCCAGCAGTTACTCGATATGGGGGGAAAATTCACCCCTCCACTTT
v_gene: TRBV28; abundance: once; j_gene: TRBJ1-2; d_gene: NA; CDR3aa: CASSKTGLYGYTF; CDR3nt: TGTGCCAGCAGTAAAACAGGCCTCTATGGCTACACCTTC
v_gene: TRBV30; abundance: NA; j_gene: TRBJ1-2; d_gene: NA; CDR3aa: CAWRPGLYGYTF; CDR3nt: TGTGCCTGGCGACCGGGACTCTATGGCTACACCTTC
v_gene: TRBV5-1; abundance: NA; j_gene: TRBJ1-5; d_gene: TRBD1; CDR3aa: CASSRGTVPQGEPQHF; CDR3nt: TGCGCCAGCAGCCGCGGGACAGTACCCCAGGGGGAGCCCCAGCATTTT
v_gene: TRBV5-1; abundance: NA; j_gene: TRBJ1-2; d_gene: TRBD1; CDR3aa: CASSLDVVGQGSHGYTF; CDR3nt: TGCGCCAGCAGCTTGGATGTAGTTGGACAGGGATCCCATGGCTACACCTTC
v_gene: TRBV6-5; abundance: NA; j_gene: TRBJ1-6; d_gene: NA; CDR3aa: CASSYLPTSPLHF; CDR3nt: TGTGCCAGCAGTTACCTGCCTACCTCACCCCTCCACTTT
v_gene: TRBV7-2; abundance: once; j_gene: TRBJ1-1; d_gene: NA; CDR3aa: CASSSYGGTEAFF; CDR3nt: TGTGCCAGCAGCTCCTACGGGGGCACTGAAGCTTTCTTT
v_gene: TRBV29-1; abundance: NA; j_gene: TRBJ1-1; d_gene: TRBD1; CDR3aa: CSVLQGTEAFF; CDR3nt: TGCAGCGTTTTACAGGGGACTGAAGCTTTCTTT
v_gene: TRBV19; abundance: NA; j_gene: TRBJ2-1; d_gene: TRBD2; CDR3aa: CASSMLAGGRNEQFF; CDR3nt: TGTGCCAGTAGTATGCTAGCGGGGGGGCGTAATGAGCAGTTCTTC
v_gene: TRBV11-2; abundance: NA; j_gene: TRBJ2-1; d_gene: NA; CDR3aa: CASSRDSGDEQFF; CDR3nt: TGTGCCAGCAGCCGCGACAGTGGGGATGAGCAGTTCTTC
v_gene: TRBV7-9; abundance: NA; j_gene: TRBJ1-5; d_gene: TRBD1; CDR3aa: CASSAGGLSNQPQHF; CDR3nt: TGTGCCAGCAGCGCAGGGGGGCTTAGCAATCAGCCCCAGCATTTT
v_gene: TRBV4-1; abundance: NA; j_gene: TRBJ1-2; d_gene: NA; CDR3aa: CASSQRAAGNYGYTF; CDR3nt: TGCGCCAGCAGCCAACGGGCGGCGGGGAACTATGGCTACACCTTC
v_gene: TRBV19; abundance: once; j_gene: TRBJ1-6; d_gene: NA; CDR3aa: CASSQGGNSPLHF; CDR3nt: TGTGCCAGTAGTCAGGGTGGTAATTCACCCCTCCACTTT
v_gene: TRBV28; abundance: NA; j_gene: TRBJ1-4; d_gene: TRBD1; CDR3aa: CASSLLGQGGEKLFF; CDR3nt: TGTGCCAGCAGTTTGTTGGGACAGGGAGGCGAAAAACTGTTTTTT
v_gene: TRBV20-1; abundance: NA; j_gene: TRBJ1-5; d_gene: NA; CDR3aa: CSASRGNQPQHF; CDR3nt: TGCAGTGCTAGTAGGGGGAATCAGCCCCAGCATTTT
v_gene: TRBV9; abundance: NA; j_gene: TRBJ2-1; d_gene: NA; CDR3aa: CASGNNEQFF; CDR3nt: TGTGCCAGCGGCAACAATGAGCAGTTCTTC
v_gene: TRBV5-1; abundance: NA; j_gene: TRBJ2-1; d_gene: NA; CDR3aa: CASTLGTGGGEQFF; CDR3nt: TGCGCCAGCACCCTAGGGACAGGCGGGGGTGAGCAGTTCTTC
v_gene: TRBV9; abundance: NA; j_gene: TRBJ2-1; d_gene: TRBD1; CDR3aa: CASRPGTGTYNEQFF; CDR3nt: TGTGCCAGCAGGCCCGGGACAGGCACCTACAATGAGCAGTTCTTC
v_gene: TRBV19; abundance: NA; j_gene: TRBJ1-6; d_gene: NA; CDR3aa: CASRGEVSPLHF; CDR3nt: TGTGCCAGTAGGGGAGAGGTTTCACCCCTCCACTTT
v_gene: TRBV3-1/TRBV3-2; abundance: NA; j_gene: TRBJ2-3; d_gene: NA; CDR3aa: CASSQGSGFTDTQYF; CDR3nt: TGTGCCAGCAGCCAAGGATCGGGGTTCACAGATACGCAGTATTTT
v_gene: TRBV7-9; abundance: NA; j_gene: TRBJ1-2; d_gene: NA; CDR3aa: CASSRMPGLNGYTF; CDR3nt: TGTGCCAGCAGCCGGATGCCAGGATTGAATGGCTACACCTTC
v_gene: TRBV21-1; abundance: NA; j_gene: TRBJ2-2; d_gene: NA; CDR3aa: CASSNGSRGTNTGELFF; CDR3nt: TGTGCCAGCAGCAACGGATCGAGGGGGACGAACACCGGGGAGCTGTTTTTT
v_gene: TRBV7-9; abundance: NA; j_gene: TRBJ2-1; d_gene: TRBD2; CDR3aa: CASSLDLAGLYNEQFF; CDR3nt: TGTGCCAGCAGCTTAGACCTAGCGGGACTTTACAATGAGCAGTTCTTC
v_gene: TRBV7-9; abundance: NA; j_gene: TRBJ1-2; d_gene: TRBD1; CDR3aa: CASSLADRAEGYTF; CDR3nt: TGTGCCAGCAGCTTAGCGGACAGGGCCGAAGGCTACACCTTC
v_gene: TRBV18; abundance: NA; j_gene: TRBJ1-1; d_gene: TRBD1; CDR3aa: CASSPLTNMGQGGTEAFF; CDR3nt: TGTGCCAGCTCACCACTTACGAACATGGGACAGGGGGGTACTGAAGCTTTCTTT
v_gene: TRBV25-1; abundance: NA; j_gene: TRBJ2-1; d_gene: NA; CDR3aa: CASSEYGPGGVSYNEQFF; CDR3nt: TGTGCCAGCAGTGAATATGGGCCTGGCGGGGTGAGTTACAATGAGCAGTTCTTC
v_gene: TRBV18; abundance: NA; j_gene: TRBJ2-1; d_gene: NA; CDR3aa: CASSPMTRQTSNEQFF; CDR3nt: TGTGCCAGCTCACCCATGACTCGCCAGACTAGCAATGAGCAGTTCTTC
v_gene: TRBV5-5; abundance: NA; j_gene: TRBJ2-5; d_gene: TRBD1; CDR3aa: CASSHGQGTETQYF; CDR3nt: TGTGCCAGCAGTCACGGACAGGGGACGGAGACCCAGTACTTC
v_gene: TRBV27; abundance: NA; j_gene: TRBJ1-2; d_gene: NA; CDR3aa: CASSFGGLGNYGYTF; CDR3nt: TGTGCCAGCAGTTTCGGCGGTTTAGGCAACTATGGCTACACCTTC
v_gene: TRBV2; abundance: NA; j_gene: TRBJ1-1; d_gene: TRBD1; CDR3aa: CASRRDRANTEAFF; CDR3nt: TGTGCCAGCAGAAGGGACAGGGCGAACACTGAAGCTTTCTTT
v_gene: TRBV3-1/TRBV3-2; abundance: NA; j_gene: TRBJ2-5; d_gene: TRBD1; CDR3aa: CASSQRGTGQETQYF; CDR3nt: TGTGCCAGCAGCCAACGAGGGACAGGGCAAGAGACCCAGTACTTC
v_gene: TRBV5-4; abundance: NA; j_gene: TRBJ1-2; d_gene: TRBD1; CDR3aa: CASSTGGLNYGYTF; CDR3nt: TGTGCCAGCAGCACAGGGGGCTTGAACTATGGCTACACCTTC
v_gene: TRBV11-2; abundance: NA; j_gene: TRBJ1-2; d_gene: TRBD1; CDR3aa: CASSWGQTNYGYTF; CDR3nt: TGTGCCAGCAGCTGGGGACAGACCAACTATGGCTACACCTTC
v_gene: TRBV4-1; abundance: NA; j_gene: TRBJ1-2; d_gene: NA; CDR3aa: CASSQVGRGKGNYGYTF; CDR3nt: TGCGCCAGCAGCCAAGTAGGCAGGGGAAAAGGAAACTATGGCTACACCTTC
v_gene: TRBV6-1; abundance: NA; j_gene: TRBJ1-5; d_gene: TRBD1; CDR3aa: CASSESNRGFVQPQHF; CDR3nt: TGTGCCAGCAGTGAAAGTAACAGGGGGTTTGTTCAGCCCCAGCATTTT
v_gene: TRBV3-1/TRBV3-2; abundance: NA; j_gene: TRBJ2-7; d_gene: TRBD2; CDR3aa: CASSLDGTSVLPYEQYF; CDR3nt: TGTGCCAGCAGCCTCGACGGGACTAGTGTCCTACCCTACGAGCAGTACTTC
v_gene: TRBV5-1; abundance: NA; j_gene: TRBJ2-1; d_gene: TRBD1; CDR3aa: CASSLPQGDPERFF; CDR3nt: TGCGCCAGCAGCTTGCCTCAGGGGGATCCCGAGCGGTTCTTC
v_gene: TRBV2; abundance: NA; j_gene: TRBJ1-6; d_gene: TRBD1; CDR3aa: CASRDRISINNSPLHF; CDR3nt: TGTGCCAGCAGGGACAGGATATCGATTAATAATTCACCCCTCCACTTT
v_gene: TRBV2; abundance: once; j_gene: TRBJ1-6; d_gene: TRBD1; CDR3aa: CASSARGQGHNSPLHF; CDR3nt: TGTGCCAGCAGTGCCCGGGGACAGGGCCATAATTCACCCCTCCACTTT
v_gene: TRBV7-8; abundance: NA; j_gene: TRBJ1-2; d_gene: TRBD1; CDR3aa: CASSQWNRGDYGYTF; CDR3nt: TGTGCCAGCAGCCAATGGAACAGGGGGGACTATGGCTACACCTTC
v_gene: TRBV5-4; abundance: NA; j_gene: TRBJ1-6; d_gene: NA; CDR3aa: CASSLYQGNSPLHF; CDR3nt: TGTGCCAGCAGCTTGTATCAGGGGAATTCACCCCTCCACTTT
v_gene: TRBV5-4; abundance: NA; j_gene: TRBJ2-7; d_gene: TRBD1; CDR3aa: CASSLGQGSYEQYF; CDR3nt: TGTGCCAGCAGCTTGGGACAGGGGAGCTACGAGCAGTACTTC
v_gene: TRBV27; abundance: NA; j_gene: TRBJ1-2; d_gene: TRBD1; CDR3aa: CASSLDRDVYTF; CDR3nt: TGTGCCAGCAGTTTAGACAGGGATGTCTACACCTTC
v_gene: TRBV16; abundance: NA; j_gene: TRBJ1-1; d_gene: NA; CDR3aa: CASSQYRGEAFF; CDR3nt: TGTGCCAGCAGCCAATACCGGGGTGAAGCTTTCTTT
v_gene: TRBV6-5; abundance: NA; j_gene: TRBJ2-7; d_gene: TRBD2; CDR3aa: CASISPGLAGAMYF; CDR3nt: TGTGCCAGCATTTCCCCGGGACTAGCGGGGGCCATGTACTTC
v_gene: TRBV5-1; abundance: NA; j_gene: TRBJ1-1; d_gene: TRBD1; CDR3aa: CASSLSGTGYTEAFF; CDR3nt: TGCGCCAGCAGCTTGTCCGGGACAGGGTACACTGAAGCTTTCTTT
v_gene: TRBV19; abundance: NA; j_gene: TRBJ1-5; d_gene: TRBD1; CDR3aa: CASSIDWTGSNQPQHF; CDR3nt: TGTGCCAGTAGTATAGATTGGACAGGGAGCAATCAGCCCCAGCATTTT
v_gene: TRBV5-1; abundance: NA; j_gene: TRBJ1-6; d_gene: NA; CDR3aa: CASSLGVQDSPLHF; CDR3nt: TGCGCCAGCAGCTTGGGGGTCCAGGATTCACCCCTCCACTTT
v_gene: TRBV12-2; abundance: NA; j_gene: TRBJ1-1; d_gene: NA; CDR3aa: CASRLVLGRVNTEAFF; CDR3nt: TGTGCAAGTCGCTTAGTACTTGGCAGGGTGAACACTGAAGCTTTCTTT
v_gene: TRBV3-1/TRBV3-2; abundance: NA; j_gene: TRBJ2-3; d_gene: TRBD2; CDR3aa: CASSSQGSGGNTDTQYF; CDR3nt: TGTGCCAGCAGCTCCCAGGGTAGCGGGGGTAACACAGATACGCAGTATTTT
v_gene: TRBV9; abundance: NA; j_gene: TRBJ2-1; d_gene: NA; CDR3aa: CASSVAGANHEQFF; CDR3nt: TGTGCCAGCAGCGTAGCAGGGGCTAACCATGAGCAGTTCTTC
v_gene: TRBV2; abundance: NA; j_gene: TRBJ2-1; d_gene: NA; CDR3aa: CASSSNRETKQFF; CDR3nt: TGTGCCAGCAGTAGTAACAGGGAGACGAAGCAGTTCTTC
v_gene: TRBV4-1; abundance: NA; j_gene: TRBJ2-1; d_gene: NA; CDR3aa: CASSQDLWGGNEQFF; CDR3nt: TGCGCCAGCAGCCAAGATCTATGGGGCGGCAATGAGCAGTTCTTC
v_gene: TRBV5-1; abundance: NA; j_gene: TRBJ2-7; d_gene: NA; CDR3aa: CASRISTGLHEQYF; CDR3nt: TGCGCCAGCAGAATTTCGACAGGTCTCCACGAGCAGTACTTC
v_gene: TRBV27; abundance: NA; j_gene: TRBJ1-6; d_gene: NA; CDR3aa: CASSSQKNSPLHF; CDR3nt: TGTGCCAGCAGCTCACAGAAGAATTCACCCCTCCACTTT
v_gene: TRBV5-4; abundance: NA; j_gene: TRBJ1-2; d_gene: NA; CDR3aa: CASSLDRVGGYTF; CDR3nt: TGTGCCAGCAGCTTGGACAGGGTCGGGGGCTACACCTTC
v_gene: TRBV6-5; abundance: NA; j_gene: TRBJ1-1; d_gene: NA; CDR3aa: CASSYGWAMNTEAFF; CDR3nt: TGTGCCAGCAGTTACGGTTGGGCGATGAACACTGAAGCTTTCTTT
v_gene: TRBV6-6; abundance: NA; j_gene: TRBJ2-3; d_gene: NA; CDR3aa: CASSPDRLPSSTDTQYF; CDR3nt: TGTGCCAGCAGTCCCGACAGGTTACCTTCTAGCACAGATACGCAGTATTTT